Shown below are 17 T cell receptor beta chains from a single sample sequenced in a study of response to subunit inactivated influenza vaccine. TCRdb independently ran MiXCR on the RT-PCR reads; one entry per CDR3 protein. The profile covers 700,000 to 900,000 distinct CDR3 sequences, with about 20% appearing a single time and roughly a tenth taken by the ten largest. Sequencing used PBMCs from blood, obtained around 5 days after vaccination. The receptors come from a middle-aged man who received an inactivated influenza vaccine.

V is TRBV18 and J is TRBJ1-2; 8 nucleotides agree with TRBD1. The ends lost 3 bases at V and 6 bases at J; junction bases unmatched: 6. Germline V gives CDR1 KGHSH, CDR2 LQKENI. The CDR3 covers 14 residues. Here the CDR3 DNA reads TGTGCCAGCTCACCCAGGACAGGGTCGAATGGCTACACCTTC. Its protein is CASSPRTGSNGYTF.

This clonotype was seen only a few times. This rearrangement joins TRBV11-2 to TRBJ2-4, with 9 nucleotides matching TRBD1. The germline gives CDR1 SGHAT, CDR2 FQNNGV. The CDR3 has 16 amino acids. The junction had 8 bases not matched to a gene; V was cut back by 5 bases and J by 3 bases. The CDR3 region is CASSPRYRGLKNIQYF. The CDR3, as DNA: TGTGCCAGCAGCCCCCGGTACAGGGGGCTCAAAAACATTCAGTACTTC.

The genes are TRBV6-2 or TRBV6-3 and TRBJ2-7; 8 positions match TRBD1. The CDR3 has 19 residues. CDR1 and CDR2 from the germline V gene are MNHEY and SVGEGT. J was trimmed by 3 bases and V by 6 bases; bases with no gene match: 22. CDR3 DNA: TGTGCCAGCAGCCGGCGGACAGGGTTATCCGGATCCCTACACTACGAGCAGTACTTC. Its protein is CASSRRTGLSGSLHYEQYF.

The chain combines TRBV15 with TRBJ1-5; D is unclear. Trimming stripped 0 bases from V and 3 bases from J, with 6 bases between. The CDR3 spans 14 residues. CDR1 is LNHNV and CDR2 is YYDKDF in the germline V gene (reference sequence). This CDR3 is CATSRDRINQPQHF. In nucleotides, the CDR3 is TGTGCCACCAGCAGAGATAGAATCAATCAGCCCCAGCATTTT.

The CDR3 loop is CSARTSGKPSTDTQYF. CDR3 DNA sequence: TGCAGTGCTCGGACTAGCGGCAAGCCTAGCACAGATACGCAGTATTTT. The rearrangement joins TRBV20-1 to TRBJ2-3; 10 nucleotides line up with TRBD2. J gave up 0 bases and V 5 bases, and 8 bases lay outside the gene matches. In germline, CDR1 is DFQATT, CDR2 SNEGSKA (reference sequence). The CDR3 is 16 residues long.

This clonotype was counted at least ten times. This chain joins TRBV12-3 or TRBV12-4 and TRBJ1-4; 9 bases are shared with TRBD1. V dropped 5 bases and J dropped 5; count of bases not matched to a gene: 6. This CDR3 spans 15 amino acids. The CDR3 here is CASSAWTGANEKLFF. In DNA form, the CDR3 reads TGTGCCAGCAGTGCCTGGACAGGGGCAAATGAAAAACTGTTTTTT.

This clonotype was counted a single time. This chain links TRBV7-9 with TRBJ1-5; 7 bases agree with TRBD1. Germline CDR1 SEHNR, CDR2 FQNEAQ (reference sequence). The CDR3 extends over 15 amino acids. J was trimmed by 6 bases and V by 1 base; bases with no gene match: 6. The CDR3 loop reads CASSLEGGAAQPQHF. The CDR3 coding sequence is TGTGCCAGCAGCTTAGAAGGGGGCGCGGCTCAGCCCCAGCATTTT.

The rearrangement uses TRBV7-7 and TRBJ2-5; D perhaps matches TRBD2 (6 bases). The CDR3 has 13 amino acids. Trimming stripped 4 bases from V and 5 bases from J, with 11 bases between. Germline V CDR1 and CDR2: SSHAT, FNYEAQ (reference sequence). This CDR3 reads CASSSQRAETQYF. Here the CDR3 DNA reads TGTGCCAGCAGCTCCCAGCGGGCCGAGACCCAGTACTTC. Together with reference TRBV7-7 and TRBJ2-5, the CDR3 gives the full variable domain: GAGVSQSPRYKVTKRGQDVTLRCDPISSHATLYWYQQALGQGPEFLTYFNYEAQPDKSGLPSDRFSAERPEGSISTLTIQRTEQRDSAMYRCASSSQRAETQYFGPGTRLLVL.

This chain uses TRBV19 with TRBJ2-1; no clear D gene. This CDR3 is built from 14 residues. Germline-derived CDR1 and CDR2 are LNHDA and SQIVND (reference sequence). Deletions cut 1 base from V and 0 bases from J, with 4 bases between. The CDR3 nucleotides read TGTGCCAGTAGTATAGGGTTCTCCTACAATGAGCAGTTCTTC. Its translation is CASSIGFSYNEQFF.

The V call is TRBV5-6, the J call TRBJ2-7; 12 bases align to TRBD2. After removal of 0 bases from V and 0 bases from J, the junction contained 4 bases not matched to a gene. Germline V CDR1 and CDR2: SGHDT, YYEEEE. The CDR3 length is 17 residues. The CDR3 loop is CASSLVGLAGSSYEQYF. CDR3 bases: TGTGCCAGCAGCTTGGTGGGACTAGCGGGCAGCTCCTACGAGCAGTACTTC.

CDR3 DNA: TGTGCCAGCAGCTTAGGTCAGGGGGCGGAAGGCTACACCTTC. Translating it yields CASSLGQGAEGYTF. The chain carries TRBV7-6 and TRBJ1-2; 8 bases are shared with TRBD1. This CDR3 comprises 14 residues. With V trimmed by 1 base and J by 8 bases, 6 bases remained unmatched. Germline V gene sequence: CDR1 SGHVS, CDR2 FNYEAQ. Together with reference TRBV7-6 and TRBJ1-2, the CDR3 gives the full variable domain: GAGVSQSPRYKVTKRGQDVALRCDPISGHVSLYWYRQALGQGPEFLTYFNYEAQQDKSGLPNDRFSAERPEGSISTLTIQRTEQRDSAMYRCASSLGQGAEGYTFGSGTRLTVV.

This clonotype was detected many times. The V gene is TRBV28, the J gene TRBJ2-7; TRBD2 matches at 11 bases. J lost 2 bases, V lost 10 bases, and 16 bases had no gene match. Germline-derived CDR1 and CDR2 are MDHEN and SYDVKM. The CDR3 length is 17 residues. The CDR3 nucleotides read TGTGCCACCAACCCGGGACTAGCGGAGCCAAGAACCTACGAGCAGTACTTC. Its translation: CATNPGLAEPRTYEQYF.

In its sample, this clonotype was seen a few times. The rearrangement uses TRBV20-1 and TRBJ2-6; D remains ambiguous. V lost 6 bases and J lost 5, with 8 bases in between. CDR1 is DFQATT, CDR2 SNEGSKA, per germline (reference sequence). There are 12 residues in the CDR3. This chain's CDR3 is CSAAPWANVLTF. The CDR3 coding sequence is TGCAGTGCGGCGCCCTGGGCCAACGTCCTGACTTTC.

This CDR3 reads CASSQVGEGSGYTF. CDR3 coding DNA: TGCGCCAGCAGCCAAGTCGGAGAGGGTAGTGGCTACACCTTC. The rearrangement uses TRBV4-1 and TRBJ1-2; no clear D gene. The V gene's germline CDR1 is MGHRA and CDR2 YSYEKL. This CDR3 contains 14 residues. V lost 1 base to trimming and J lost 7 bases, with 13 bases between them.

This rearrangement joins TRBV7-2 to TRBJ2-7; TRBD1 matches 7 bases. J lost 0 bases, V lost 4 bases, and 6 bases had no gene match. The germline V gene has CDR1 SGHTA and CDR2 FQGNSA. This CDR3 contains 15 residues. The CDR3 bases are TGTGCCAGCAGCTCCAGGGGGTTTCGCTCCTACGAGCAGTACTTC. Protein sequence: CASSSRGFRSYEQYF.

This clonotype has at least ten counts. The J gene is TRBJ2-7, the V gene TRBV5-1; the D gene is possibly TRBD1 (6 bases). V was trimmed by 4 bases and J by 6 bases, leaving 11 bases between them. Per germline, CDR1 SGHRS and CDR2 YFSETQ. CDR3 length: 12 residues. The CDR3 DNA reads TGCGCCAGCAGCCCACAGGGTCTCGAGCAGTACTTC. This encodes CASSPQGLEQYF.

This clonotype was seen more than once but under ten times. V usage is TRBV20-1 and J usage is TRBJ2-5; D might be TRBD1 (6 bases). Germline-derived CDR1 and CDR2 are DFQATT and SNEGSKA (reference sequence). Trimming took 8 bases from V and 1 from J, leaving 14 bases between them. CDR3 length: 13 amino acids. The CDR3 nucleotides read TGCAGTACTGGTTACAGGGTCCAAGAGACCCAGTACTTC. Its translation is CSTGYRVQETQYF.